Shown below are 29 T cell receptor beta chains from a single sample sequenced in a study. TCRdb reanalysed the 5' RACE reads using MiXCR and keeps one entry per CDR3 protein. The profile shows roughly 40,000 distinct CDR3 sequences, approximately 20% of them singletons. Material for sequencing was naive CD4+ T cells sorted from a lymph node. Subset reported: naive CD4+ T cells, CD4+CD45RA+CD25-. The receptor set was obtained from a female donor with breast cancer.

Worth noting for this clonotype: This is likely a read error, given that the CDR3 carries no conserved phenylalanine or tryptophan at its end. This chain joins TRBV4-1 and TRBJ2-3, with 8 nucleotides matching TRBD2. V was clipped by 1 base and J by 4 bases; unmatched bases: 4. Germline assignment: CDR1 MGHRA and CDR2 YSYEKL. The CDR3 extends over 15 amino acids. CDR3 in amino acids: CASSQGWTSPDTQYL. CDR3 in DNA: TGCGCCAGCAGCCAAGGCTGGACTAGCCCAGATACGCAGTATCTT.

This clonotype turned up a few times. The chain recombines TRBV6-2 or TRBV6-3 with TRBJ2-6, with D hard to call. The germline V and J ends were trimmed by 6 bases and 1 base, with 13 bases remaining between them. The germline V gene encodes CDR1 MNHEY and CDR2 SVGEGT. The CDR3 length is 16 residues. The CDR3 sequence: CASRRYAGSGANVLTF. The CDR3 DNA reads TGTGCCAGCAGACGATATGCCGGGTCTGGGGCCAACGTCCTGACTTTC.

There are many counts of this clonotype. V usage is TRBV20-1 and J usage is TRBJ1-1, with TRBD1 as a possible D gene (5 bases). The germline V gene has CDR1 DFQATT and CDR2 SNEGSKA (reference sequence). CDR3 length: 13 residues. V was shortened by 3 bases and J by 7 bases, with 15 bases between the two germline ends. The CDR3 coding sequence is TGCAGTGCTAGTCCTTCCGGGACGGATGAAGCTTTCTTT. Encoded protein: CSASPSGTDEAFF.

This clonotype appeared a few times. V is TRBV7-9 and J is TRBJ1-2; the D is unclear. CDR3 size: 11 residues. Trimming removed 11 bases from V and 2 bases from J, with 9 bases in between. Germline assignment: CDR1 SEHNR and CDR2 FQNEAQ (reference sequence). Here the CDR3 DNA reads TGTGCCGTCCAGACGAACTATGGCTACACCTTC. This sequence encodes CAVQTNYGYTF.

This clonotype was picked up a small number of times. This chain connects TRBV7-3 to TRBJ2-5; D is ambiguous. Trimming removed 3 bases from V and 6 bases from J, with 11 bases in between. The germline CDR1 and CDR2 sequences are SGHTA and FQGTGA. CDR3 length: 13 amino acids. CDR3 in amino acids: CASSFGPGKTQYF. In DNA form, the CDR3 reads TGTGCCAGCAGCTTTGGCCCCGGAAAGACCCAGTACTTC.

This clonotype was seen only a few times. The chain has TRBV7-2 and TRBJ2-7, with 11 nucleotides matching TRBD2. V trimming: 5 bases; J trimming: 6 bases; junction bases outside the gene matches: 9. This CDR3 contains 15 residues. Germline loops: CDR1 SGHTA, CDR2 FQGNSA. CDR3 in DNA: TGTGCCAGCAGCGGGGTTAGCGGGGGGGCCGGCGAGCAGTACTTC. Amino acids: CASSGVSGGAGEQYF.

The V call is TRBV7-2, the J call TRBJ2-2, with D maybe TRBD2 (5 bases). Trimming pared 5 bases from V and 9 bases from J, leaving 19 bases between. Germline values: CDR1 SGHTA, CDR2 FQGNSA. The length of the CDR3 is 15 residues. CDR3 bases: TGTGCCAGCAGCCGATCGGGATTTGGAAGACGGGAGCTGTTTTTT. Translated: CASSRSGFGRRELFF.

On this clonotype: The CDR3 ends on some other residue instead of the conserved phenylalanine or tryptophan, so this is likely a read error. This chain connects TRBV7-2 to TRBJ1-1; no clear D. The V gene's germline CDR1 is SGHTA and CDR2 FQGNSA. The CDR3 is 12 residues long. CDR3 sequence (DNA): TGTGCCAACAGCTCCCCGTCGATGAAAGCTTTCTCT. Translated, it gives CANSSPSMKAFS.

This chain connects TRBV6-6 to TRBJ2-7; 10 bases agree with TRBD1. J gave up 3 bases and V 5 bases, and 7 bases lay outside the gene matches. Germline V gene data show CDR1 as MNHNY and CDR2 as SVGAGI (reference sequence). The CDR3 contains 15 residues. In DNA, the CDR3 is TGTGCCAGCAGTCCTAACCGGGACAGGGGCTACGAGCAGTACTTC. Amino acids: CASSPNRDRGYEQYF.

The V gene is TRBV20-1, the J gene TRBJ2-3; D gene uncertain. Germline CDR1 is DFQATT and CDR2 is SNEGSKA (reference sequence). Trimming took 6 bases from V and 0 from J, leaving 10 bases between them. The CDR3 has 13 residues. This CDR3 reads CSAPDVSTDTQYF. CDR3 coding DNA: TGCAGTGCCCCCGACGTTAGCACAGATACGCAGTATTTT.

This clonotype was seen many times. The V gene is TRBV5-1, the J gene TRBJ2-5; 12 nucleotides match TRBD2. This CDR3 contains 16 residues. J lost 4 bases, V lost 4 bases, and 8 bases had no gene match. Germline V gene sequence: CDR1 SGHRS, CDR2 YFSETQ. The CDR3 region has the DNA TGCGCCAGCAGCCTACTGACTAGCGGGAGAGGAGAGACCCAGTACTTC. Translating gives CASSLLTSGRGETQYF.

This clonotype occurred once. A clone one base away is much larger, so this may be a read error. V usage is TRBV7-2 and J usage is TRBJ1-6, with D unresolved. CDR3 length equals 14 residues. Deletions cut 5 bases from V and 7 bases from J, with 12 bases between. CDR1 is SGHTA and CDR2 is FQGNSA in the germline V gene. The CDR3 DNA sequence: TGTGCCAGCAGCGTAGATTATCGAAATTCACCCCTCCACTTT. Its translation: CASSVDYRNSPLHF.

The gene calls are TRBV6-1 and TRBJ1-6; D uncertain. Trimming took off 7 bases at V and 7 bases at J, with 8 bases between the two ends. CDR3 size: 12 residues. Germline values: CDR1 MNHNS, CDR2 SASEGT. CDR3 residues: CASNGRNSPLHF. DNA of the CDR3: TGTGCCAGCAACGGCAGGAATTCACCCCTCCACTTT.

A word on this clonotype: This may be a read error: a much more frequent sequence differs by one nucleotide. The chain has TRBV6-5 and TRBJ2-3; no definite D call. The CDR3 consists of 14 residues. Germline CDR1 MNHEY, CDR2 SVGAGI. Trimming left V 2 bases short and J 0 bases short, with 6 bases between. CDR3 sequence reads: CASSYNPSTDTQYF. The CDR3 bases are TGTGCCAGCAGTTACAATCCGAGCACAGATACGCAGTATTTT.

The genes are TRBV7-9 and TRBJ1-1, with D possibly matching TRBD1 (6 bases). The CDR3 has 14 residues. V was trimmed by 5 bases and J by 4 bases, leaving 14 bases between them. Germline V gene data show CDR1 as SEHNR and CDR2 as FQNEAQ (reference sequence). In DNA form, the CDR3 reads TGTGCCAGCAGCACAGCGGACAGCCTCACTGAAGCTTTCTTT. This sequence encodes CASSTADSLTEAFF.

The V and J genes are TRBV7-2 and TRBJ2-2; D may be TRBD1 (5 bases). The CDR3 extends over 14 amino acids. Germline CDR1 and CDR2: SGHTA and FQGNSA. Trimming took off 5 bases at V and 2 bases at J, with 9 bases between the two ends. CDR3 in amino acids: CASSQTVNTGELFF. CDR3 coding DNA: TGTGCCAGCAGCCAGACAGTCAACACCGGGGAGCTGTTTTTT.

Ten or more counts support this clonotype. CDR3 sequence (DNA): TGTGCCATCAGTGAGTCAGAGGGCAACATTCAGTACTTC. It codes for CAISESEGNIQYF. The chain uses TRBV10-3 and TRBJ2-4; TRBD2 might be the D (5 bases). V was shortened by 0 bases and J by 7 bases, with 7 bases between the two germline ends. The CDR3 extends over 13 amino acids. Per germline, CDR1 ENHRY and CDR2 SYGVKD.

The chain combines TRBV7-9 with TRBJ1-2; 7 bases match TRBD1. The CDR3 has 15 amino acids. The V and J ends lost 1 base and 8 bases, in that order; junction bases with no gene match: 10. CDR1 is SEHNR and CDR2 is FQNEAQ in the germline V gene (reference sequence). The CDR3 sequence is CASSLGQGTAGGYTF. The CDR3 DNA follows: TGTGCCAGCAGCTTAGGACAGGGAACCGCCGGGGGCTACACCTTC.

This clonotype was counted a few times. The chain recombines TRBV4-1 with TRBJ2-1; D not resolved. Looked up from germline, CDR1 is MGHRA and CDR2 is YSYEKL. The CDR3 spans 14 residues. The V end was cut by 1 base, the J end by 3 bases, with 7 bases between. The CDR3 loop is CASSQVALYNEQFF. For the CDR3, the DNA is TGCGCCAGCAGCCAAGTAGCCCTCTACAATGAGCAGTTCTTC.

This clonotype was seen a handful of times. This CDR3 is CASSRTRGGNTEAFF. In nucleotides, the CDR3 is TGCGCCAGCAGCCGGACGAGGGGGGGGAACACTGAAGCTTTCTTT. The J gene is TRBJ1-1, the V gene TRBV4-3, with D possibly TRBD1 on 6 matching bases. Germline V gene data show CDR1 as LGHNA and CDR2 as YSLEER. The CDR3 consists of 15 residues. V was trimmed by 4 bases and J by 1 base, leaving 13 bases between them.

This clonotype has just a few counts. The CDR3 coding sequence is TGTGCCAGCAGTTATTCCGCCGATGCTTTCTTT. As protein: CASSYSADAFF. This chain uses TRBV6-2 or TRBV6-3 with TRBJ1-1; no clear D gene. The V gene lost 3 bases and the J gene lost 11 bases, with 10 bases spanning the gap. The CDR3 is 11 residues long. Germline V gene data show CDR1 as MNHEY and CDR2 as SVGEGT.

This clonotype has more than one count but fewer than ten. The genes are TRBV20-1 and TRBJ1-2; unclear D gene. The V end lost 6 bases, the J end lost 3 bases, and 11 bases lay between the germline ends. The germline gives CDR1 DFQATT, CDR2 SNEGSKA (reference sequence). This CDR3 spans 12 amino acids. The chain's CDR3 is CSARRQDYGYTF. For the CDR3, the DNA is TGCAGTGCCAGAAGGCAGGACTATGGCTACACCTTC.

This clonotype was detected a few times. The rearrangement uses TRBV7-9 and TRBJ1-2; D is possibly TRBD1 (5 bases). V lost 1 base and J 8 bases, leaving 14 bases between the germline ends. Germline V gene sequence: CDR1 SEHNR, CDR2 FQNEAQ (reference sequence). CDR3 length: 14 amino acids. The CDR3 nucleotides read TGTGCCAGCAGCTTAGGGACACGCTGGGACGGCTACACCTTC. It encodes CASSLGTRWDGYTF. The whole variable domain, filled in from reference TRBV7-9 and TRBJ1-2, reads DTGVSQNPRHKITKRGQNVTFRCDPISEHNRLYWYRQTLGQGPEFLTYFQNEAQLEKSRLLSDRFSAERPKGSFSTLEIQRTEQGDSAMYLCASSLGTRWDGYTFGSGTRLTVV.

This chain links TRBV25-1 with TRBJ1-2; 9 bases align to TRBD1. With 4 bases clipped from V and 7 bases from J, the junction kept 10 bases outside the gene matches. This CDR3 is built from 15 residues. From germline, CDR1 is MGHDK and CDR2 SYGVNS. CDR3 nucleotide sequence: TGTGCCAGCAGTGGGCCCAGACAGGGGGGAGGTGGCTACACCTTC. Translating gives CASSGPRQGGGGYTF.

Points on this clonotype: The germline gene is not matched at one end of the junction; a read error may be the cause. The chain combines TRBV6-1 with TRBJ1-4, with 7 positions matching TRBD1. The CDR3 is made up of 15 amino acids. CDR1 MNHNS and CDR2 SASEGT come from the germline V gene. The CDR3 loop reads CASSRRQGAVMELLF. The CDR3 DNA reads as TGTGCCAGCAGCCGGCGACAGGGTGCCGTGATGGAACTGTTGTTT.

At least ten counts were recorded for this clonotype. This chain uses TRBV29-1 with TRBJ2-1, with 9 bases fitting TRBD2. The CDR3 contains 15 residues. V was clipped by 6 bases and J by 6 bases; unmatched bases: 12. The germline CDR1 and CDR2 sequences are SQVTM and ANQGSEA. Here the CDR3 reads CSVAAAGLAGNEQFF. The CDR3 DNA is TGCAGCGTGGCCGCTGCGGGACTAGCTGGCAATGAGCAGTTCTTC.

There are many counts of this clonotype. CDR3 nucleotide sequence: TGTGCCAGCAGCTTGGTCGGGGGTTATTCACCCCTCCACTTT. It translates to CASSLVGGYSPLHF. V gene TRBV5-6 combines with J gene TRBJ1-6; tentative D call: TRBD1 (5 bases). V was pared by 0 bases and J by 8 bases, with 9 bases between. The germline gives CDR1 SGHDT, CDR2 YYEEEE. CDR3 length: 14 amino acids.

This clonotype showed up just once. This sequence may be a read error, since a much larger clone differs from it by one base. The CDR3 DNA reads TGTGCCAGCAGCTACACCATGAACATTGAAGCTTTCTTT. Encoded protein: CASSYTMNIEAFF. This chain links TRBV7-3 with TRBJ1-1; the D is unclear. Germline assignment: CDR1 SGHTA and CDR2 FQGTGA. CDR3 length equals 13 residues.

This clonotype was seen a few times. J is TRBJ1-3 and V is TRBV5-1; no clear D. Germline CDR1 reads SGHRS; CDR2 reads YFSETQ. The CDR3 covers 15 residues. Trimming cost V 0 bases and J 4 bases, with 11 bases left between them. The CDR3 spells CASSLGSTWGNTIYF. The CDR3, as DNA: TGCGCCAGCAGCTTGGGGTCTACGTGGGGAAACACCATATATTTT.